This T cell receptor beta chain was observed in a study of T cells in Graves' hyperthyroidism and ophthalmopathy. The length of the CDR3 is 13 residues. V lost 5 bases, J lost 9 bases, and 9 bases stayed unmatched. Germline-derived CDR1 and CDR2 are LNHDA and SQIVND (reference sequence). RNA transcripts served as the template for amplifying TCR beta CDR3 regions. HTBI primers were the set used in a first-round RT-PCR of the TCR CDR3. From the multiplex PCR reads, TCRdb called clonotypes with MiXCR, one entry per CDR3 protein. The sample records roughly 710,000 distinct CDR3 sequences, around a third being singletons. Points on this clonotype: What it binds is unknown.

Overall study results and limits: A 13 V-J signature model discriminated ophthalmopathy versus stable hyperthyroidism. With a median lead of around 6.7 months before onset, the model predicted ophthalmopathy.

Patients having uncontrolled infection, another autoimmune disease, pregnancy or lactation were not included. Diagnoses rested on clinical symptoms, serum thyroxine and TRAb, thyroid ultrasound and orbital computed tomography. The chain has TRBV19 and TRBJ2-5, with 7 bases aligning to TRBD2. This receptor was obtained from a woman aged 40 to 50 with Graves' hyperthyroidism. The sample consisted of blood. The CDR3 reads CASSLGFREAQYF. The CDR3 nucleotides read TGTGCCAGTAGTCTCGGTTTCCGGGAGGCCCAGTACTTC.